The entry below describes one TCR beta chain. The antigen remains unidentified. Trimming stripped 3 bases from V and 7 bases from J, with 15 bases between. The CDR3 consists of 14 residues. CDR1 and CDR2 (germline): MNHEY, SMNVEV (reference sequence). The method was immunoSEQ multiplex PCR; TCRdb's version includes in-frame clones alone and lacks a portion of them. The table has a few million clones, roughly 93% seen once. This sample stems from a study of shared clonotypes between healthy human individuals. General observations from the study: Generally, naive subsets (rather than memory subsets) showed larger estimated richness. Depth of sequencing was expected to influence donor clonotype sharing.

CD45RO-negative, CCR7-positively selected cells formed the naive CD8 fraction, excluding terminally differentiated effector memory CD45RA+ cells. Free of recent acute infections or vaccinations, the donors were healthy HIV-negative adults. Among the donors, all were Caucasian adults who lived in Nashville, Tennessee. The genes are TRBV27 and TRBJ2-5, with a weak D call TRBD2 (5 bases). Sequencing was carried out using naive CD8+ T cells from PBMCs. This receptor was obtained from a man aged 18-30 years in good health. Some clones in this sample may be carry-over from other donors' samples. The CDR3 DNA sequence: TGTGCCAGCAGTTTCCTGACTACCCTAGGGACCCAGTACTTC. It translates to CASSFLTTLGTQYF.